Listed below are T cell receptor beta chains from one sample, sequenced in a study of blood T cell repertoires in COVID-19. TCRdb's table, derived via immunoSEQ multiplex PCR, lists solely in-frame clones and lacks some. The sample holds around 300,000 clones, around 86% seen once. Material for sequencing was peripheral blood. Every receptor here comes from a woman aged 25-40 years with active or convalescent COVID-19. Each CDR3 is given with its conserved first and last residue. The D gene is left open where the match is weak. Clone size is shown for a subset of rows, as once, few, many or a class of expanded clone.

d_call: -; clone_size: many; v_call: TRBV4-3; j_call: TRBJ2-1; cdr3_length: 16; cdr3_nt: TGCGCCAGCAGCCAAGATCTGGGGGGCTCCTACAATGAGCAGTTCTTC; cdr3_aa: CASSQDLGGSYNEQFF
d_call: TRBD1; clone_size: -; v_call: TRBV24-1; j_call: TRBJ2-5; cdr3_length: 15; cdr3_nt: TGTGCCACCAGTGACTCAACAGGGGCCCAAGAGACCCAGTACTTC; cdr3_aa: CATSDSTGAQETQYF
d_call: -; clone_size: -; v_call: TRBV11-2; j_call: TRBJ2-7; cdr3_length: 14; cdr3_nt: TGTGCCAGCAGCTTAGTCCAGGGTGGGTACGAGCAGTACTTC; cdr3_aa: CASSLVQGGYEQYF
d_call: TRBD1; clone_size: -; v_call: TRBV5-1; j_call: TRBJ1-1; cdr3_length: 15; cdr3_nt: TGCGCCAGCAGCACCAGTTGGACAGGGAACACTGAAGCTTTCTTT; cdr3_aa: CASSTSWTGNTEAFF
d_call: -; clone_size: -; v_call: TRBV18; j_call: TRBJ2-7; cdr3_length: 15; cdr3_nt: TGTGCCAGCTCACAGCAAGTGGGGGGGCCGGTTGAGCAGTACTTC; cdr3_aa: CASSQQVGGPVEQYF
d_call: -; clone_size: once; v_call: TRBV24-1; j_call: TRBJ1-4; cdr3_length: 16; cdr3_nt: TGTGCCACCAGTGATACTACAGGGAGCCCTTTTGAAAAACTGTTTTTT; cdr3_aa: CATSDTTGSPFEKLFF
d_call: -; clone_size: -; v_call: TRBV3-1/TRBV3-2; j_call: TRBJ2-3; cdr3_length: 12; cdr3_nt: TGTGCCAGCAGCTCTTACACAGATACGCAGTATTTT; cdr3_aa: CASSSYTDTQYF
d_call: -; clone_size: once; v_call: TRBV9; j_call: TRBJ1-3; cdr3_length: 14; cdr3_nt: TGTGCCAGCAGCGGGGGCACGTCCCTAAGGACCATATATTTT; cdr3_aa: CASSGGTSLRTIYF
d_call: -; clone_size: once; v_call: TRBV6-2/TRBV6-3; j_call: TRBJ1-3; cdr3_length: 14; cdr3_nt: TGTGCCAGCAGTTACCTCGGCTCTGGAAACACCATATATTTT; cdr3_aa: CASSYLGSGNTIYF
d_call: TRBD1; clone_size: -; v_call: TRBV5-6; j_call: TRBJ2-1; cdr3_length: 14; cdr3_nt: TGTGCCAGCAGATCTCGAGGGACAGGCAATGAGCAGTTCTTC; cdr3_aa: CASRSRGTGNEQFF
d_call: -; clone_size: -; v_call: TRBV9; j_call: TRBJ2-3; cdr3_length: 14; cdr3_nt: TGTGCCAGCAGCCCCCCTGGCCGCACAGATACGCAGTATTTT; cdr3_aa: CASSPPGRTDTQYF